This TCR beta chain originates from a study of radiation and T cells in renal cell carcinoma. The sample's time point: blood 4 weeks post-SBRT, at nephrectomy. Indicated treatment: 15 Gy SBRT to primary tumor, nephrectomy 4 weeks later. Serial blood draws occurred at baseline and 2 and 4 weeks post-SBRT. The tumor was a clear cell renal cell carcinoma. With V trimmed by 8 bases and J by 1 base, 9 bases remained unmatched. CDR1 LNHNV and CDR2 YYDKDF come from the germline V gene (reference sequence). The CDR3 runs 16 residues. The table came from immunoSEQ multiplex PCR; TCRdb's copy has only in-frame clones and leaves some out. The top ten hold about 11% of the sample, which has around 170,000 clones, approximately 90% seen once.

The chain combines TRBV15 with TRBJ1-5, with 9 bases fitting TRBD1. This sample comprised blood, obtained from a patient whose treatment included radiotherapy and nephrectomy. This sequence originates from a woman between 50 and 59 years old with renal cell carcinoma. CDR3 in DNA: TGTGCCACCGCCCAGGGACAGGGACGAAGCAATCAGCCCCAGCATTTT. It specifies CATAQGQGRSNQPQHF.